The 27 T cell receptor beta chains in this list originate from one sample, sequenced in a study of CD8 T cell repertoires and HIV-1 epitope variants. Clones were sequenced by immunoSEQ multiplex PCR, and TCRdb holds only the in-frame ones, with some missing. The sample consists of about 5,300 clones, more than 60% of them appearing once. No antigen has been assigned to these receptors. The sequenced material came from cultured CD8+ T cells derived from PBMCs. Receptors originate from a male donor with HIV.

This chain links TRBV29-1 with TRBJ1-5; possible D gene TRBD1, 5 bases. Trimming left V 4 bases short and J 4 bases short, with 23 bases between. This CDR3 spans 17 amino acids. The germline V gene encodes CDR1 SQVTM and CDR2 ANQGSEA. CDR3 residues: CSVAFAGTYGTNQPQHF. CDR3 bases: TGCAGCGTTGCTTTCGCCGGGACCTACGGAACGAATCAGCCCCAGCATTTT.

The rearrangement joins TRBV27 to TRBJ2-7, with 8 bases identical to TRBD1. Germline V CDR1 and CDR2: MNHEY, SMNVEV (reference sequence). The CDR3 runs to 15 residues. With V trimmed by 2 bases and J by 5 bases, 8 bases remained unmatched. The CDR3 DNA follows: TGTGCCAGCAGTTTACAATCGACAGGGGACCACGAGCAGTACTTC. Encoded protein: CASSLQSTGDHEQYF.

The gene calls are TRBV7-9 and TRBJ2-5; D might be TRBD2 (5 bases). Per the germline V gene, CDR1 is SEHNR and CDR2 is FQNEAQ (reference sequence). Trimming removed 3 bases from V and 5 bases from J, with 13 bases in between. The CDR3 has 14 residues. The chain's CDR3 is CASSFTGVGETQYF. In DNA form, the CDR3 reads TGTGCCAGCAGCTTTACCGGGGTTGGGGAGACCCAGTACTTC.

The chain joins TRBV27 to TRBJ2-1; 7 nucleotides align to TRBD2. The CDR3 sequence is 14 residues long. The trim removed 3 bases at V and 9 bases at J, leaving 8 bases unmatched. Per the germline V gene, CDR1 is MNHEY and CDR2 is SMNVEV (reference sequence). CDR3 loop: CASSFALPGGEQFF. As DNA, the CDR3 is TGTGCCAGCAGTTTCGCACTCCCGGGGGGTGAGCAGTTCTTC.

The chain couples TRBV10-1 to TRBJ2-7, with 8 bases lining up with TRBD1. The germline gives CDR1 WNHNN, CDR2 SYGVQD (reference sequence). The V segment lost 3 bases and the J segment 5 bases; nucleotides outside the gene matches: 3. The CDR3 sequence is 13 residues long. The CDR3 sequence: CASSDPQGDEQYF. The CDR3 nucleotides are TGCGCCAGCAGTGACCCACAGGGGGACGAGCAGTACTTC.

The chain has TRBV7-8 and TRBJ2-5; D unclear. The CDR3 is 10 amino acids. Per germline, CDR1 SGHVS and CDR2 FQNEAQ. V gave up 6 bases and J gave up 4 bases, with 3 bases separating them. DNA of the CDR3: TGTGCCAGCAGTGGAGAGACCCAGTACTTC. Its protein is CASSGETQYF.

Only a few counts were recorded for this clone. The chain combines TRBV29-1 with TRBJ1-3; D might be TRBD1 (6 bases). CDR3 length equals 13 residues. Germline values: CDR1 SQVTM, CDR2 ANQGSEA. V lost 5 bases, J lost 4 bases, and 12 bases lay in between. In DNA, the CDR3 is TGCAGCGTTACAAGTAGGGGGGGAAACACCATATATTTT. Residues: CSVTSRGGNTIYF.

This clone was seen only a few times. This chain connects TRBV6-5 to TRBJ1-5; D gene uncertain. In germline, CDR1 is MNHEY, CDR2 SVGAGI. The CDR3 is 14 amino acids. V was trimmed by 0 bases and J by 5 bases, leaving 8 bases between them. CDR3 DNA sequence: TGTGCCAGCAGTTACTCGGGATCGCATCAGCCCCAGCATTTT. Its translation: CASSYSGSHQPQHF.

The chain joins TRBV20-1 to TRBJ2-7; 7 nucleotides agree with TRBD1. The CDR3 covers 11 residues. CDR1 and CDR2 (germline): DFQATT, SNEGSKA (reference sequence). V shed 4 bases, J shed 5 bases, and the junction held 2 bases outside the gene matches. This CDR3 reads CSATDRDEQYF. Written as DNA, the CDR3 is TGCAGTGCTACTGACAGGGACGAGCAGTACTTC.

This clone appeared a few times. The chain uses TRBV5-4 and TRBJ1-1; D is ambiguous. Deletions cut 2 bases from V and 7 bases from J, with 9 bases between. The CDR3 covers 12 residues. Germline loops: CDR1 SGHNT, CDR2 YYREEE (reference sequence). Here the CDR3 reads CASSFSTREAFF. The CDR3 DNA sequence: TGTGCCAGCAGCTTTTCGACACGTGAAGCTTTCTTT. Based on the CDR3 plus reference TRBV5-4 and TRBJ1-1, the full variable domain is ETGVTQSPTHLIKTRGQQVTLRCSSQSGHNTVSWYQQALGQGPQFIFQYYREEENGRGNFPPRFSGLQFPNYSSELNVNALELDDSALYLCASSFSTREAFFGQGTRLTVV.

This chain links TRBV2 with TRBJ1-5; no clear D gene. CDR1 and CDR2 (germline): SNHLY, FYNNEI. V lost 7 bases, J lost 4 bases, and 20 bases lay in between. This CDR3 region has 16 residues. The CDR3 DNA reads TGTGCCAGCATGTCGGAAGGGTTCGTCAGAAATCAGCCCCAGCATTTT. Translation gives CASMSEGFVRNQPQHF. The full variable domain, with the rest looked up from reference TRBV2 and TRBJ1-5, is EPEVTQTPSHQVTQMGQEVILRCVPISNHLYFYWYRQILGQKVEFLVSFYNNEISEKSEIFDDQFSVERPDGSNFTLKIRSTKLEDSAMYFCASMSEGFVRNQPQHFGDGTRLSIL.

The chain has TRBV27 and TRBJ2-6; weak D call: TRBD2 (5 bases). Per germline, CDR1 MNHEY and CDR2 SMNVEV (reference sequence). The CDR3 extends over 16 amino acids. With 6 bases removed from V and 2 bases from J, the gap between germline ends came to 14 bases. The CDR3 coding sequence is TGTGCCAGCAGGCCGTCCCCAGCGGCTGGGGCCAACGTCCTGACTTTC. This gives the protein CASRPSPAAGANVLTF.

The rearrangement joins TRBV7-2 to TRBJ2-7; 11 positions match TRBD2. The germline V gene has CDR1 SGHTA and CDR2 FQGNSA. Trimming removed 3 bases from V and 3 bases from J; junction bases left unmatched: 1. This CDR3 comprises 14 residues. The CDR3 sequence: CASSFGTSGYEQYF. The CDR3, as DNA: TGTGCCAGCAGCTTTGGGACTAGCGGCTACGAGCAGTACTTC.

This rearrangement joins TRBV6-4 to TRBJ2-7, with no clear D. Germline V CDR1 and CDR2: MRHNA, SNTAGT. The V end was cut by 7 bases, the J end by 7 bases, with 14 bases between. CDR3 size: 12 residues. The CDR3 DNA is TGTGCCAGCACCCCTTACCCCTGGGAGCAGTACTTC. It codes for CASTPYPWEQYF.

A few counts support this clone. This chain connects TRBV7-9 to TRBJ2-3, with 7 bases aligning to TRBD2. V gave up 4 bases and J gave up 6 bases; unmatched junction bases: 10. The germline gives CDR1 SEHNR, CDR2 FQNEAQ (reference sequence). There are 15 residues in the CDR3. CDR3 region: CASSSVGEGLDTQYF. For the CDR3, the DNA is TGTGCCAGCAGCTCTGTGGGGGAGGGGTTGGATACGCAGTATTTT.

The J gene is TRBJ2-7, the V gene TRBV7-2; no reliable D call. This CDR3 is built from 15 residues. Germline V gene data show CDR1 as SGHTA and CDR2 as FQGNSA. Trimming shortened V by 2 bases and J by 1 base, and 12 bases separated the two germline ends. CDR3 DNA: TGTGCCAGCAGCTTATTGTCAACCTCATCCTACGAGCAGTACTTC. Translating it yields CASSLLSTSSYEQYF.

The chain links TRBV5-4 to TRBJ2-7; 7 bases match TRBD1. After removal of 4 bases from V and 0 bases from J, the junction contained 7 bases not matched to a gene. The CDR3 is made up of 15 amino acids. Germline assignment: CDR1 SGHNT and CDR2 YYREEE (reference sequence). The CDR3 region is CASSQHRGPSYEQYF. CDR3 sequence (DNA): TGTGCCAGCAGCCAACACAGGGGCCCCTCCTACGAGCAGTACTTC.

This clone turned up a few times. The chain recombines TRBV19 with TRBJ1-5; TRBD1 matches 7 bases. The CDR3 consists of 15 residues. Germline CDR1 LNHDA, CDR2 SQIVND (reference sequence). With 0 bases clipped from V and 6 bases from J, the junction kept 5 bases outside the gene matches. CDR3 loop: CASSIDGGQTQPQHF. CDR3 sequence (DNA): TGTGCCAGTAGTATAGATGGGGGACAGACTCAGCCCCAGCATTTT.

This clone was observed a handful of times. The chain has TRBV7-9 and TRBJ1-1; D is ambiguous. CDR3 length: 12 amino acids. Trimming removed 0 bases from V and 5 bases from J, with 4 bases in between. Per germline, CDR1 SEHNR and CDR2 FQNEAQ (reference sequence). The CDR3 sequence: CASSLAGTEAFF. DNA of the CDR3: TGTGCCAGCAGCTTAGCGGGGACTGAAGCTTTCTTT.

This rearrangement joins TRBV9 to TRBJ2-5; D gene ambiguous. The CDR3 is 11 amino acids. Trimming took off 6 bases at V and 7 bases at J, with 10 bases between the two ends. Germline CDR1 reads SGDLS; CDR2 reads YYNGEE. This CDR3 reads CASTSPRTQYF. The CDR3 DNA sequence: TGTGCCAGCACCAGCCCGAGGACCCAGTACTTC.

This clone is classed as medium-sized. The rearrangement joins TRBV27 to TRBJ2-2, with TRBD2 matching 9 bases. Trimming removed 9 bases from V and 1 base from J; junction bases left unmatched: 6. CDR3 length: 15 residues. CDR1 and CDR2 from the germline V gene are MNHEY and SMNVEV (reference sequence). In DNA, the CDR3 is TGTGCCAGGAAGCTAGCGGGGAGGAACACCGGGGAGCTGTTTTTT. As protein: CARKLAGRNTGELFF.

The rearrangement uses TRBV6-6 and TRBJ2-1; D uncertain. Between the trimmed V and J ends, which lost 6 bases and 2 bases, there was a span of 5 bases. The CDR3 sequence is 12 residues long. Germline-derived CDR1 and CDR2 are MNHNY and SVGAGI (reference sequence). As DNA, the CDR3 is TGTGCCAGCAGCCGACCCTACAATGAGCAGTTCTTC. Translating gives CASSRPYNEQFF.

This chain connects TRBV7-8 to TRBJ2-1, with 9 bases identical to TRBD2. The CDR3 sequence is 17 residues long. Per germline, CDR1 SGHVS and CDR2 FQNEAQ. With 4 bases clipped from V and 5 bases from J, the junction kept 12 bases outside the gene matches. The CDR3 DNA sequence: TGTGCCAGCAGCTCTAGCTTCTGGACTAGCGTAAACAATGAGCAGTTCTTC. Amino acids: CASSSSFWTSVNNEQFF. Full variable domain (outside the CDR3, taken from reference TRBV7-8 and TRBJ2-1): GAGVSQSPRYKVAKRGQDVALRCDPISGHVSLFWYQQALGQGPEFLTYFQNEAQLDKSGLPSDRFFAERPEGSVSTLKIQRTQQEDSAVYLCASSSSFWTSVNNEQFFGPGTRLTVL.

The rearrangement links TRBV7-3 to TRBJ2-3, with D hard to call. Germline assignment: CDR1 SGHTA and CDR2 FQGTGA. The CDR3 has 13 amino acids. V lost 2 bases, J lost 3 bases, and 6 bases lay in between. DNA for the CDR3: TGTGCCAGCAGCTTATTAGGGACAGATACGCAGTATTTT. This gives the protein CASSLLGTDTQYF.

The gene calls are TRBV11-2 and TRBJ2-7; D is unclear. Trimming shortened V by 3 bases and J by 1 base, and 13 bases separated the two germline ends. The CDR3 length is 15 residues. CDR1 and CDR2 (germline): SGHAT, FQNNGV. DNA for the CDR3: TGTGCCAGCAGCTTGGGATTCGGACCGTCCTACGAGCAGTACTTC. Translating gives CASSLGFGPSYEQYF.

This chain connects TRBV6-1 to TRBJ1-2; 9 bases align to TRBD1. Losses at the gene ends were 4 bases for V and 2 bases for J; bases not matched to a gene: 8. The CDR3 runs 16 residues. Germline V CDR1 and CDR2: MNHNS, SASEGT. Here the CDR3 reads CASSVEQGATNYGYTF. CDR3 DNA: TGTGCCAGCAGTGTTGAACAGGGGGCAACCAACTATGGCTACACCTTC.

DNA of the CDR3: TGTGCCAGCAGCGAAACGGGACAGACAAAATTCTATGGCTACACCTTC. Translated: CASSETGQTKFYGYTF. The J gene is TRBJ1-2, the V gene TRBV7-9; 7 bases align to TRBD1. The CDR3 has 16 amino acids. The germline CDR1 and CDR2 sequences are SEHNR and FQNEAQ (reference sequence). After removal of 5 bases from V and 4 bases from J, the junction contained 13 bases not matched to a gene.